One sample yielded the 12 T cell receptor beta chains listed below, sequenced in a study of human T cells and chemical hapten exposure. TCRdb recomputed calls from the RACE reads with MiXCR, one row per CDR3 protein. This sample has hundreds of thousands of distinct CDR3 sequences, with about 6% found just once. Indicated time point: patch test 2, 6 weeks after DPC sensitization. The sample's treatment: therapeutic diphenylcyclopropenone sensitization with weekly scalp DPC. The sequencing here drew on whole blood, taken in connection with sensitization to the hapten diphenylcyclopropenone (DPC). The receptor source for this set is a woman aged 18 to 35 with alopecia areata. Some clones in this sample may be carry-over from other donors' samples.

This clonotype showed up just a few times. The chain links TRBV12-3 or TRBV12-4 to TRBJ2-1; D could derive from TRBD1 or TRBD2 (7 bases each). CDR3 length: 15 amino acids. Trimming shortened V by 7 bases and J by 4 bases, and 17 bases separated the two germline ends. Here the CDR3 DNA reads TGTGCCAGCACCCCCTCAGGGGGGGTATACAATGAGCAGTTCTTC. This codes for CASTPSGGVYNEQFF.

This clonotype was seen many times. This chain joins TRBV7-9 and TRBJ1-1, with 8 bases identical to TRBD1. Germline lookup yields CDR1 SEHNR and CDR2 FQNEAQ (reference sequence). The CDR3 totals 13 residues. The ends lost 6 bases at V and 6 bases at J; junction bases unmatched: 6. CDR3 loop: CASSFGQGSEAFF. The CDR3 DNA reads as TGTGCCAGCAGTTTCGGACAGGGATCTGAAGCTTTCTTT. The full variable domain, its missing parts supplied by reference TRBV7-9 and TRBJ1-1, is DTGVSQNPRHKITKRGQNVTFRCDPISEHNRLYWYRQTLGQGPEFLTYFQNEAQLEKSRLLSDRFSAERPKGSFSTLEIQRTEQGDSAMYLCASSFGQGSEAFFGQGTRLTVV.

At least ten counts were recorded for this clonotype. The rearrangement joins TRBV10-3 to TRBJ2-2; D uncertain. V was shortened by 2 bases and J by 8 bases, with 9 bases between the two germline ends. In germline, CDR1 is ENHRY, CDR2 SYGVKD. The CDR3 spans 13 residues. The CDR3 loop reads CAISEPTAGELFF. CDR3 coding DNA: TGTGCCATCAGTGAGCCCACGGCTGGGGAGCTGTTTTTT.

This clonotype has only a few counts. The chain is built from TRBV2 and TRBJ1-1; D gene uncertain. The CDR3 is made up of 11 amino acids. V lost 7 bases and J 2 bases, leaving 5 bases between the germline ends. Germline V gene sequence: CDR1 SNHLY, CDR2 FYNNEI. CDR3 protein: CASKYNTEAFF. The CDR3 DNA sequence: TGTGCCAGCAAGTATAACACTGAAGCTTTCTTT. Combining the CDR3 with reference TRBV2 and TRBJ1-1 gives the whole variable domain EPEVTQTPSHQVTQMGQEVILRCVPISNHLYFYWYRQILGQKVEFLVSFYNNEISEKSEIFDDQFSVERPDGSNFTLKIRSTKLEDSAMYFCASKYNTEAFFGQGTRLTVV.

The chain recombines TRBV5-1 with TRBJ1-5; 9 bases are a match to TRBD1. The CDR3 sequence is 17 residues long. V lost 0 bases, J lost 1 base, and 5 bases stayed unmatched. In germline, CDR1 is SGHRS, CDR2 YFSETQ. CDR3: CASSLDGGQGSNQPQHF. Here the CDR3 DNA reads TGCGCCAGCAGCTTGGATGGGGGACAGGGAAGCAATCAGCCCCAGCATTTT.

This clonotype was seen more than once but under ten times. The chain's CDR3 is CASSLEGREGEKLFF. CDR3 DNA: TGTGCCAGCAGCTTGGAAGGCAGGGAGGGTGAAAAACTGTTTTTT. The gene calls are TRBV5-8 and TRBJ1-4; weak D call: TRBD1 (5 bases). The germline V and J ends were trimmed by 0 bases and 7 bases, with 13 bases remaining between them. The CDR3 totals 15 residues. The germline V gene has CDR1 SGHTS and CDR2 YDEGEE. Full variable domain (outside the CDR3, taken from reference TRBV5-8 and TRBJ1-4): EAGVTQSPTHLIKTRGQQATLRCSPISGHTSVYWYQQALGLGLQFLLWYDEGEERNRGNFPPRFSGRQFPNYSSELNVNALELEDSALYLCASSLEGREGEKLFFGSGTQLSVL.

This clonotype was counted only a few times. The rearrangement uses TRBV7-2 and TRBJ2-5; TRBD2 aligns across 7 bases. J gave up 7 bases and V 5 bases, and 7 bases lay outside the gene matches. Germline V lookup: CDR1 SGHTA, CDR2 FQGNSA. The length of the CDR3 is 13 residues. The CDR3 DNA sequence: TGTGCCAGCAGCCCTGGGAGGGAAGGGACCCAGTACTTC. Protein product: CASSPGREGTQYF.

This clonotype was counted only a few times. The V gene is TRBV6-2 or TRBV6-3, the J gene TRBJ2-7; 8 bases align to TRBD1. CDR1 is MNHEY, CDR2 SVGEGT, per germline. The CDR3 is made up of 14 amino acids. J gave up 6 bases and V 1 base, and 5 bases lay outside the gene matches. CDR3 region: CASSYFGQGGEQYF. The CDR3 DNA is TGTGCCAGCAGTTACTTCGGACAGGGAGGCGAGCAGTACTTC.

In its sample, this clonotype was seen many times. The rearrangement joins TRBV7-9 to TRBJ1-4; D unclear. Germline V gene lookup returns CDR1 SEHNR and CDR2 FQNEAQ (reference sequence). This CDR3 has 14 amino acids. V lost 2 bases, J lost 5 bases, and 9 bases lay in between. CDR3 sequence: CASSLISQNEKLFF. DNA of the CDR3: TGTGCCAGCAGCTTAATTAGCCAGAATGAAAAACTGTTTTTT.

This clonotype was observed a few times. CDR3 protein: CAVWDRVNIQYF. CDR3 bases: TGTGCCGTATGGGACAGGGTCAACATTCAGTACTTC. This chain links TRBV6-1 with TRBJ2-4; TRBD1 matches 9 bases. This CDR3 is built from 12 residues. Germline V gene data show CDR1 as MNHNS and CDR2 as SASEGT. J lost 7 bases, V lost 11 bases, and 6 bases had no gene match.

The chain combines TRBV13 with TRBJ2-2; D gene ambiguous. The CDR3 consists of 13 residues. The V end lost 7 bases, the J end lost 4 bases, and 10 bases lay between the germline ends. Germline V gene data show CDR1 as PRHDT and CDR2 as FYEKMQ (reference sequence). The CDR3: CASTTTATGELFF. In nucleotides, the CDR3 is TGTGCCAGCACCACGACTGCCACCGGGGAGCTGTTTTTT.

This clonotype was recorded at least ten times. This chain joins TRBV6-5 and TRBJ1-1; D unclear. The CDR3 length is 15 residues. The V gene lost 0 bases and the J gene lost 0 bases, with 8 bases spanning the gap. Germline CDR1 MNHEY, CDR2 SVGAGI. CDR3 in DNA: TGTGCCAGCAGTTACTCCGGAGGGCTGAACACTGAAGCTTTCTTT. Its translation: CASSYSGGLNTEAFF.